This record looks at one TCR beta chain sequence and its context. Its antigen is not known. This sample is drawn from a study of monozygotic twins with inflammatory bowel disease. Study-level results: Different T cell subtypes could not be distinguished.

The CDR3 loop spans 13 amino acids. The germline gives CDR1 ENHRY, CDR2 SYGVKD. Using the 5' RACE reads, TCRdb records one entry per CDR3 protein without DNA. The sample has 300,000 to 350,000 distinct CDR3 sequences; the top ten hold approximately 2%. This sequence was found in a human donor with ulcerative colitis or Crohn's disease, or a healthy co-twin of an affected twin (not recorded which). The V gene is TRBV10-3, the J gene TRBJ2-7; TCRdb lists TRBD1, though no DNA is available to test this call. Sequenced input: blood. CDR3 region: CAISLDPLGEQYF.